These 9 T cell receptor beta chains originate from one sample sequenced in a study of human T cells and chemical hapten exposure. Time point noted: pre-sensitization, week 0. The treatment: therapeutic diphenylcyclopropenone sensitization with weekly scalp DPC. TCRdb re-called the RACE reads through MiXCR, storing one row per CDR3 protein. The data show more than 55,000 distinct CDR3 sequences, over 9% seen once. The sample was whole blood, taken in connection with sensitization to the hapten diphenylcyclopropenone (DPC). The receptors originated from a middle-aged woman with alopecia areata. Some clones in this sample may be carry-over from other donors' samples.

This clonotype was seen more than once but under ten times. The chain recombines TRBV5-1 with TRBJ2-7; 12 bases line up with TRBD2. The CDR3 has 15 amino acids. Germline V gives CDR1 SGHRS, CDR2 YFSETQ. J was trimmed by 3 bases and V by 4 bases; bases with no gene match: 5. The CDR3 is CASSPGLAGRYEQYF. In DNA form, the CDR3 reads TGCGCCAGCAGCCCCGGACTAGCGGGGCGCTACGAGCAGTACTTC.

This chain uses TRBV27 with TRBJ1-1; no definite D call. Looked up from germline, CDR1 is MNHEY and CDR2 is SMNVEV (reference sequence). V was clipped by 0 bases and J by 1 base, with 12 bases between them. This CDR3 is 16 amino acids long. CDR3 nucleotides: TGTGCCAGCAGTTTATCGCCCGGCAGGAAGAACACTGAAGCTTTCTTT. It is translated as CASSLSPGRKNTEAFF.

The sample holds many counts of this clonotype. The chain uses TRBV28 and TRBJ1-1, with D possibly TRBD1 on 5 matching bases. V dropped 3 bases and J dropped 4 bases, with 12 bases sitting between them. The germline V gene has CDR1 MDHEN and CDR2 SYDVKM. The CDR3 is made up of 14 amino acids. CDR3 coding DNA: TGTGCCAGCAGTTTCCAAGGGGTGAGCACTGAAGCTTTCTTT. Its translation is CASSFQGVSTEAFF.

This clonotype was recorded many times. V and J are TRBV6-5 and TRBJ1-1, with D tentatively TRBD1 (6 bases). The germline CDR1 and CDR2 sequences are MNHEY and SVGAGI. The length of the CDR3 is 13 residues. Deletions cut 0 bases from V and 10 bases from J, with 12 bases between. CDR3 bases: TGTGCCAGCAGTTACTCAAGGGGGGTGGTAGCTTTCTTT. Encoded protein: CASSYSRGVVAFF.

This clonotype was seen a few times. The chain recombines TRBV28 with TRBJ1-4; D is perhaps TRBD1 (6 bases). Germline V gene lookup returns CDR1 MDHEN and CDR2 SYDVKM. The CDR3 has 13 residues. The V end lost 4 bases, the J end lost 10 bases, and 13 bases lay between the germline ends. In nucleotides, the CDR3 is TGTGCCAGCAGTTCCGGGGCCAGGGGAAAACTGTTTTTT. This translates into CASSSGARGKLFF.

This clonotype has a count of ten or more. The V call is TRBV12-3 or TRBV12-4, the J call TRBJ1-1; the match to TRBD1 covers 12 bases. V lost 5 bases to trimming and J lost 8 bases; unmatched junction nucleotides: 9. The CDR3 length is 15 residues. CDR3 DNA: TGTGCCAGCAGTACCGGGACAGGGGGCTGGGGGGAAGCTTTCTTT. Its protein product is CASSTGTGGWGEAFF.

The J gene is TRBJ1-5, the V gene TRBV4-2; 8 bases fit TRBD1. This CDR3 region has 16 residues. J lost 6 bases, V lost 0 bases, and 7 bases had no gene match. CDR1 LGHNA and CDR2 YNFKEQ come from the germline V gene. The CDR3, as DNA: TGTGCCAGCAGCCAAGAGGCAGGGGGCAGGAGTCAGCCCCAGCATTTT. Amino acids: CASSQEAGGRSQPQHF.

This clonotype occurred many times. The CDR3: CASSLNHRGPEAFF. For the CDR3, the DNA is TGTGCCAGCAGTTTAAACCACCGGGGTCCTGAAGCTTTCTTT. The chain joins TRBV12-3 or TRBV12-4 to TRBJ1-1; D uncertain. The V gene lost 2 bases and the J gene lost 6 bases, with 13 bases spanning the gap. This CDR3 spans 14 amino acids.

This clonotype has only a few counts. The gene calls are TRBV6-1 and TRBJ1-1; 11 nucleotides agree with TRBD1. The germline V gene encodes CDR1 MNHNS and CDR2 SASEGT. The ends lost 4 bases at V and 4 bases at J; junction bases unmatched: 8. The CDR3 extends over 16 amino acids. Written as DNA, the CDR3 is TGTGCCAGCAGTGCACTGGGACAGGGGGTTGTCACTGAAGCTTTCTTT. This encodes CASSALGQGVVTEAFF.